Each of the 5 T cell receptor beta chains below was sequenced from the same sample in a study of blood T cell repertoires in COVID-19. Only in-frame clones appear in the TCRdb table, and some are missing; sequencing was by immunoSEQ multiplex PCR. The sample includes 380,000 or so clones, around 87% seen only once; the top ten take 1% to 1.5%. The sequencing input was PBMCs or T cells enriched from blood (not recorded which). These receptors all stem from a man under 40 who had recovered from COVID-19.

The chain uses TRBV10-3 and TRBJ2-1; the match to TRBD2 covers 8 bases. The germline gives CDR1 ENHRY, CDR2 SYGVKD. CDR3 size: 16 residues. J was trimmed by 3 bases and V by 4 bases; bases with no gene match: 8. The CDR3 reads CAISGVGGANYNEQFF. The CDR3 region has the DNA TGTGCCATCAGTGGGGTCGGGGGGGCGAACTACAATGAGCAGTTCTTC.

This clone was seen more than once but under ten times. This chain joins TRBV6-5 and TRBJ1-1; maybe TRBD1 (6 bases). Germline CDR1 MNHEY, CDR2 SVGAGI. The V end lost 7 bases, the J end lost 0 bases, and 9 bases lay between the germline ends. The CDR3 has 13 residues. CDR3 region: CASMGHLNTEAFF. CDR3 DNA sequence: TGTGCCAGCATGGGACACTTGAACACTGAAGCTTTCTTT.

The chain has TRBV6-2 or TRBV6-3 and TRBJ1-1, with D tentatively TRBD1 (6 bases). The length of the CDR3 is 15 residues. Germline CDR1 MNHEY, CDR2 SVGEGT. Trimming cost V 4 bases and J 2 bases, with 14 bases left between them. The DNA of the CDR3 is TGTGCCAGCAGTTCCCTCAGGGGCGAAAACACTGAAGCTTTCTTT. Translated: CASSSLRGENTEAFF.

The gene calls are TRBV4-3 and TRBJ1-1; D may be TRBD1 (5 bases). CDR1 is LGHNA and CDR2 is YSLEER in the germline V gene. Trimming took off 3 bases at V and 1 base at J, with 9 bases between the two ends. The CDR3 runs to 14 residues. The CDR3: CASSHPGQNTEAFF. Here the CDR3 DNA reads TGCGCCAGCAGCCATCCCGGACAGAACACTGAAGCTTTCTTT.

V usage is TRBV29-1 and J usage is TRBJ2-1; TRBD2 agrees at 10 bases. CDR3 length equals 13 residues. CDR1 and CDR2 (germline): SQVTM, ANQGSEA. J gave up 6 bases and V 6 bases, and 5 bases lay outside the gene matches. The CDR3 DNA is TGCAGCGTACGTAGCGGGGGGATCAATGAGCAGTTCTTC. Protein sequence: CSVRSGGINEQFF.